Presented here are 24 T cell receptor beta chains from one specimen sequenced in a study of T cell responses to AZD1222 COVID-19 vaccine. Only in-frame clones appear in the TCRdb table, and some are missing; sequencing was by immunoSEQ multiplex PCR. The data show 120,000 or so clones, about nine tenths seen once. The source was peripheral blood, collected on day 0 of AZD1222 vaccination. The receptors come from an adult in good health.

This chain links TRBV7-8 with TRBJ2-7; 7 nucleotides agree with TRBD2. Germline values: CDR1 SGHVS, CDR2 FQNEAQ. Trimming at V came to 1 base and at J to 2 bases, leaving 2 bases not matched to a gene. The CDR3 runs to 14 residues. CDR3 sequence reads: CASSLVGTTYEQYF. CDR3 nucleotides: TGTGCCAGCAGCTTAGTTGGGACTACCTACGAGCAGTACTTC.

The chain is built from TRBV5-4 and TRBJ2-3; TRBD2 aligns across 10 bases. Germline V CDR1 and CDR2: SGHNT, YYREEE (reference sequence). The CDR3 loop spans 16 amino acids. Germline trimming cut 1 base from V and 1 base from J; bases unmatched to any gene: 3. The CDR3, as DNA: TGTGCCAGCAGCTTGTTCCTAGCGGGGGGCACAGATACGCAGTATTTT. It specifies CASSLFLAGGTDTQYF.

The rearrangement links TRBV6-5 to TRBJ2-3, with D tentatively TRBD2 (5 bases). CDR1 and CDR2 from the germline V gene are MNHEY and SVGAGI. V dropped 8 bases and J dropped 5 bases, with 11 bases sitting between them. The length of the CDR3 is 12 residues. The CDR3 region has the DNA TGTGCCAGCCTCTCGGGGTTAGATACGCAGTATTTT. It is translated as CASLSGLDTQYF.

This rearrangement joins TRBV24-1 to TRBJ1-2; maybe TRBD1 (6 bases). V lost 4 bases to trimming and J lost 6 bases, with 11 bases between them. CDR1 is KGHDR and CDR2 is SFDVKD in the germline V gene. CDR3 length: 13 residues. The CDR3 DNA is TGTGCCACCAGTGACCCTGGACAGAATGGCTACACCTTC. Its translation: CATSDPGQNGYTF.

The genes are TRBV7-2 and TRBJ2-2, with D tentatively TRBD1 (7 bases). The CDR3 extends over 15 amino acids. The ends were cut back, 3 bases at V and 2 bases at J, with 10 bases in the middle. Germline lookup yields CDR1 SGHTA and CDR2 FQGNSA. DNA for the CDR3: TGTGCCAGCAGCTTCAGGGGGGCCAACACCGGGGAGCTGTTTTTT. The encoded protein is CASSFRGANTGELFF.

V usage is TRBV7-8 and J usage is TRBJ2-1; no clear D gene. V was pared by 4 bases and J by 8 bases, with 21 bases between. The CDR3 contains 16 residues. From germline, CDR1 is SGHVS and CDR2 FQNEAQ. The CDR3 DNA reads TGTGCCAGCAGCTCAGCCACCACGACGAGAGTGGATGAGCAGTTCTTC. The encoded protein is CASSSATTTRVDEQFF.

CDR3 loop: CASRPTSGRLNEQFF. In DNA, the CDR3 is TGTGCCAGCAGGCCGACTAGCGGGAGGCTCAATGAGCAGTTCTTC. The V and J genes are TRBV27 and TRBJ2-1, with TRBD2 matching 13 bases. The CDR3 is 15 residues long. V trimming: 6 bases; J trimming: 6 bases; junction bases outside the gene matches: 5. Germline V gene sequence: CDR1 MNHEY, CDR2 SMNVEV (reference sequence).

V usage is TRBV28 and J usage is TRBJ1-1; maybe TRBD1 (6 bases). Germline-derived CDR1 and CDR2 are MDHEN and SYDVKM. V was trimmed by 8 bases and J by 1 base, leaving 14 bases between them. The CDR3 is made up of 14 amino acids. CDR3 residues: CASGGGQRNTEAFF. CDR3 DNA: TGTGCCAGCGGGGGGGGGCAGAGGAACACTGAAGCTTTCTTT.

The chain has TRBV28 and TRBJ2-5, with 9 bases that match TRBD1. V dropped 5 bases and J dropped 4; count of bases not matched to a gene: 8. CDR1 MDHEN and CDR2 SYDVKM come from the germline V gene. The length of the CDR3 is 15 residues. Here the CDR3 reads CASSPGGTGRETQYF. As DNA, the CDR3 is TGTGCCAGCAGTCCCGGGGGGACAGGGAGAGAGACCCAGTACTTC. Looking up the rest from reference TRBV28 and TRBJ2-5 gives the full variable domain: DVKVTQSSRYLVKRTGEKVFLECVQDMDHENMFWYRQDPGLGLRLIYFSYDVKMKEKGDIPEGYSVSREKKERFSLILESASTNQTSMYLCASSPGGTGRETQYFGPGTRLLVL.

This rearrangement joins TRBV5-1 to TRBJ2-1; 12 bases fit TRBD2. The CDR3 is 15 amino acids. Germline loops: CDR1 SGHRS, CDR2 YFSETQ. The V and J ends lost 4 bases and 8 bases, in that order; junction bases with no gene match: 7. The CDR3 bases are TGCGCCAGCAGCCCGCTGACTAGCGGGAGTGATGAGCAGTTCTTC. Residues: CASSPLTSGSDEQFF.

The CDR3, as DNA: TGTGCCAGCAGGGGGACAGCCCTTAATGAAAAACTGTTTTTT. It specifies CASRGTALNEKLFF. This chain uses TRBV6-5 with TRBJ1-4; 7 positions agree with TRBD1. Germline CDR1 is MNHEY and CDR2 is SVGAGI. The junction had 5 bases not matched to a gene; V was cut back by 6 bases and J by 4 bases. This CDR3 contains 14 residues.

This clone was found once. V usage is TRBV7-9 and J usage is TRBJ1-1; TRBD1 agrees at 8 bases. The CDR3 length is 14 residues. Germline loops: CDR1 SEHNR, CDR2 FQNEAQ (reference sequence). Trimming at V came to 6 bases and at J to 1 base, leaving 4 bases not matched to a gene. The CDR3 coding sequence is TGTGCCAGCAGGAATACAGGGGGGAACACTGAAGCTTTCTTT. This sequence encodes CASRNTGGNTEAFF.

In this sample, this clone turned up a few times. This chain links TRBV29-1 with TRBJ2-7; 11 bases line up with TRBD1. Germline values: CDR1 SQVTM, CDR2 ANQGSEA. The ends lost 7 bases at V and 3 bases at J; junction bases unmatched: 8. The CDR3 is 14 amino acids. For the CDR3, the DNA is TGCAGCGCAATATCCGGGACAGGGGGCTACGAGCAGTACTTC. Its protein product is CSAISGTGGYEQYF.

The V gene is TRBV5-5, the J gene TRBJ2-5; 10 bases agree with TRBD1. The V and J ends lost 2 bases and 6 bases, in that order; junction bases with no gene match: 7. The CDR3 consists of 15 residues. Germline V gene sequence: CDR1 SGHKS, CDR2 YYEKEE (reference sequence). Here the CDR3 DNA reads TGTGCCAGCAGCTTACGACAGGGGGCCGTGAAGACCCAGTACTTC. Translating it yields CASSLRQGAVKTQYF. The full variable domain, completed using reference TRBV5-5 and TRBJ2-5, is DAGVTQSPTHLIKTRGQQVTLRCSPISGHKSVSWYQQVLGQGPQFIFQYYEKEERGRGNFPDRFSARQFPNYSSELNVNALLLGDSALYLCASSLRQGAVKTQYFGPGTRLLVL.

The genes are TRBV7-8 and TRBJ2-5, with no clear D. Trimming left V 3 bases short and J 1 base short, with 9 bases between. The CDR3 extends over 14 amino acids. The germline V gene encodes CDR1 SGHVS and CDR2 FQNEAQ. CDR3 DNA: TGTGCCAGCAGCTTCTCGCGGACCCAAGAGACCCAGTACTTC. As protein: CASSFSRTQETQYF. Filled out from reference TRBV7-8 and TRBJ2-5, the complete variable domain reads GAGVSQSPRYKVAKRGQDVALRCDPISGHVSLFWYQQALGQGPEFLTYFQNEAQLDKSGLPSDRFFAERPEGSVSTLKIQRTQQEDSAVYLCASSFSRTQETQYFGPGTRLLVL.

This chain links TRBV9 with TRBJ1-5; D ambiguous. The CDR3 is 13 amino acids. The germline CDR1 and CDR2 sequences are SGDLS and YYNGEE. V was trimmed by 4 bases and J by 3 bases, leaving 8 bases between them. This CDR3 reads CASSKGSNQPQHF. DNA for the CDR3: TGTGCCAGCAGCAAAGGGTCCAATCAGCCCCAGCATTTT.

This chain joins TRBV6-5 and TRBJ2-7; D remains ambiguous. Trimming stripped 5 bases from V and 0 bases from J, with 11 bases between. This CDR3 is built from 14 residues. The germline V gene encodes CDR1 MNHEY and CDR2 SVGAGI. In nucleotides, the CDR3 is TGTGCCAGCAGTAGGTCCGACGGCTCCTACGAGCAGTACTTC. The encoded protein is CASSRSDGSYEQYF.

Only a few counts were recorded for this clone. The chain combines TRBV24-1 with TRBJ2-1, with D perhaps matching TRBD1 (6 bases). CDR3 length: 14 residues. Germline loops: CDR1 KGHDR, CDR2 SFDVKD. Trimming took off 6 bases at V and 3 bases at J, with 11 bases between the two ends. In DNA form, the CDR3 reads TGTGCCACCAGTACGGGACACCTCTACAATGAGCAGTTCTTC. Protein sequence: CATSTGHLYNEQFF.

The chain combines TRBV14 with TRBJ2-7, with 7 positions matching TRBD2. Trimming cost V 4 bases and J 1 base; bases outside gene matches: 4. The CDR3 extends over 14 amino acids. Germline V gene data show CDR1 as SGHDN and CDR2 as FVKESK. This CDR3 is CASSRLAESYEQYF. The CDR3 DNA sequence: TGTGCCAGCAGCCGTCTAGCGGAATCCTACGAGCAGTACTTC.

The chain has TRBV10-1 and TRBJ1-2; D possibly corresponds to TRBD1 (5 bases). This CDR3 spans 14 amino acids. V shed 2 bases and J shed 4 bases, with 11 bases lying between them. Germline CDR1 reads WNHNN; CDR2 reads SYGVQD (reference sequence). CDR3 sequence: CASSEPGPFYGYTF. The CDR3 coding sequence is TGCGCCAGCAGTGAGCCGGGACCTTTCTATGGCTACACCTTC.

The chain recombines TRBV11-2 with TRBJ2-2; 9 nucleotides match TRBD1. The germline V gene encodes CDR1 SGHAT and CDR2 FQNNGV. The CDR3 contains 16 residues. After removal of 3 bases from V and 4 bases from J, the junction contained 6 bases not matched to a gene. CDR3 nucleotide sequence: TGTGCCAGCAGCTTTCGGGACAGGGTCTTCACCGGGGAGCTGTTTTTT. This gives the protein CASSFRDRVFTGELFF.

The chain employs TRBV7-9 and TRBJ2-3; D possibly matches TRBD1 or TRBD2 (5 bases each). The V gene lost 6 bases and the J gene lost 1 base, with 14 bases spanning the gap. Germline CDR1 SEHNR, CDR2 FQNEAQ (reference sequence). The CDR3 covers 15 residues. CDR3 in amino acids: CASSPGTDRTDTQYF. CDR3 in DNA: TGTGCCAGCAGTCCCGGGACGGACCGCACAGATACGCAGTATTTT.

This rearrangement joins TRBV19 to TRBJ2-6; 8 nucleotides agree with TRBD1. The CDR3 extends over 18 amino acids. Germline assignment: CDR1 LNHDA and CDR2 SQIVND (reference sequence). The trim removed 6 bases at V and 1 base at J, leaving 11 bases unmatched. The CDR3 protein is CASSPGGGFFSGANVLTF. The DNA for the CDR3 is TGTGCCAGTAGCCCAGGGGGCGGATTCTTTTCTGGGGCCAACGTCCTGACTTTC.

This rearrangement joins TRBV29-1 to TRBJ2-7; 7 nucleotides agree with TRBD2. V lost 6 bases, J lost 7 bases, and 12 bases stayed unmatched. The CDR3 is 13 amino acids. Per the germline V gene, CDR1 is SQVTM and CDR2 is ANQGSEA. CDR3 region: CSVVSGSGGEQYF. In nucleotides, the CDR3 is TGCAGCGTGGTTAGCGGGTCTGGGGGTGAGCAGTACTTC.